Following are 30 T cell receptor beta chains from one sample sequenced in a study of CXCR3-negative and CXCR3-positive naive CD8 T cells. 5' RACE that incorporated UMI labels was used to prepare the TRB cDNA libraries. Using the 5' RACE reads, TCRdb records one entry per CDR3 protein without DNA. Seen in this sample are roughly 39,000 distinct CDR3 sequences; the ten most common clones hold about 10%. Material for sequencing was memory CD8+ T cells from blood. The origin of the receptors is a human donor in good health. Some clones in this sample may be carry-over from other donors' samples.

This chain's CDR3 is CASSPTNKGNYEQYF. This sequence joins TRBV13 and TRBJ2-7. This CDR3 contains 15 residues. The germline V gene has CDR1 PRHDT and CDR2 FYEKMQ (reference sequence).

The chain recombines TRBV5-6 with TRBJ2-2; as DNA is missing, the TRBD1 call by TCRdb cannot be tested. Looked up from germline, CDR1 is SGHDT and CDR2 is YYEEEE. The CDR3 runs 14 residues. The CDR3 reads CASSAGQGLRELFF.

J is TRBJ2-5 and V is TRBV29-1. Germline V gene lookup returns CDR1 SQVTM and CDR2 ANQGSEA. This CDR3 spans 11 amino acids. This chain's CDR3 is CSAQTQETQYF. The full variable domain, in which reference TRBV29-1 and TRBJ2-5 provide the parts outside the CDR3, is SAVISQKPSRDICQRGTSLTIQCQVDSQVTMMFWYRQQPGQSLTLIATANQGSEATYESGFVIDKFPISRPNLTFSTLTVSNMSPEDSSIYLCSAQTQETQYFGPGTRLLVL.

The chain links TRBV6-6 to TRBJ1-2; TCRdb reports TRBD1, a call that lacks DNA to check it against. Germline loops: CDR1 MNHNY, CDR2 SVGAGI (reference sequence). The CDR3 has 16 amino acids. The CDR3 here is CASSYPSGTAMTDYTF.

The chain carries TRBV2 and TRBJ2-1. The germline V gene has CDR1 SNHLY and CDR2 FYNNEI. The CDR3 loop spans 11 amino acids. CDR3 sequence: CASSVADEQFF.

The chain recombines TRBV28 with TRBJ1-4; the D call from TCRdb, TRBD1, cannot be confirmed without DNA. CDR1 is MDHEN and CDR2 is SYDVKM in the germline V gene. The CDR3 has 14 residues. The CDR3 loop reads CASHPDSTNEKLFF.

The chain recombines TRBV15 with TRBJ1-1; TCRdb lists TRBD1, though no DNA is available to test this call. In germline, CDR1 is LNHNV, CDR2 YYDKDF (reference sequence). This CDR3 spans 16 amino acids. CDR3 region: CATSRGPPAEDTEAFF.

The rearrangement uses TRBV2 and TRBJ2-3; the D gene TCRdb calls, TRBD2, cannot be checked with no DNA. Per the germline V gene, CDR1 is SNHLY and CDR2 is FYNNEI. This CDR3 has 18 residues. The CDR3 region is CASSPSGEAGDPPDTQYF.

This rearrangement joins TRBV7-9 to TRBJ1-1. Germline V gene lookup returns CDR1 SEHNR and CDR2 FQNEAQ (reference sequence). This CDR3 region has 13 residues. The CDR3 region is CASSPPLDTEAFF.

The genes are TRBV29-1 and TRBJ2-7. CDR3 length equals 12 residues. Germline lookup yields CDR1 SQVTM and CDR2 ANQGSEA. CDR3 sequence: CSVEGSGYEQYF.

The chain is built from TRBV7-6 and TRBJ2-5; checking the TCRdb D call of TRBD1 is not possible without DNA. CDR1 and CDR2 (germline): SGHVS, FNYEAQ. The length of the CDR3 is 16 residues. CDR3 sequence reads: CASSPTIDRREGTQYF.

The chain links TRBV6-1 to TRBJ2-5; TCRdb's assignment of TRBD2 cannot be checked, as there is no DNA. CDR1 is MNHNS, CDR2 SASEGT, per germline. This CDR3 comprises 14 residues. CDR3 region: CASHLAGAQETQYF.

The V gene is TRBV6-5, the J gene TRBJ2-7. This CDR3 comprises 11 residues. CDR1 and CDR2 (germline): MNHEY, SVGAGI. Here the CDR3 reads CASSHEYEQYF.

The chain couples TRBV20-1 to TRBJ2-5; lacking DNA, the TRBD2 call made by TCRdb goes unchecked. Germline V gene lookup returns CDR1 DFQATT and CDR2 SNEGSKA (reference sequence). The CDR3 runs to 18 residues. The chain's CDR3 is CSARGGNRAQGPQETQYF.

This sequence joins TRBV10-3 and TRBJ2-2; the D gene TCRdb calls, TRBD1, cannot be checked with no DNA. The germline CDR1 and CDR2 sequences are ENHRY and SYGVKD. The CDR3 consists of 14 residues. The CDR3 is CAIRTGDSTGELFF.

The chain links TRBV14 to TRBJ1-1; with no DNA, the TCRdb D assignment of TRBD1 cannot be verified. The CDR3 loop spans 16 amino acids. CDR1 and CDR2 from the germline V gene are SGHDN and FVKESK. CDR3 sequence: CASSPSGSPYYTEAFF.

This chain links TRBV20-1 with TRBJ1-5; without DNA, the TCRdb call of TRBD1 cannot be checked. The germline gives CDR1 DFQATT, CDR2 SNEGSKA (reference sequence). The CDR3 length is 15 residues. CDR3: CSARDLDSSNQPQHF.

The chain carries TRBV30 and TRBJ1-1; TCRdb's D call of TRBD1 is untestable without DNA. CDR1 and CDR2 from the germline V gene are GTSNPN and SVGIG (reference sequence). The CDR3 runs 14 residues. CDR3 sequence reads: CAWSMGQGYTEAFF.

The genes are TRBV4-3 and TRBJ2-1. The CDR3 loop spans 15 amino acids. The germline V gene encodes CDR1 LGHNA and CDR2 YSLEER. The CDR3 protein is CASSQEGSSYNEQFF.

The CDR3 is CASSHSGTGAYNEQFF. The chain couples TRBV7-6 to TRBJ2-1; the D call of TRBD1 rests on TCRdb alone, since no DNA is present to check it. The CDR3 runs 16 residues. The V gene's germline CDR1 is SGHVS and CDR2 FNYEAQ.

The chain recombines TRBV3-1 with TRBJ2-3; checking the TCRdb D call of TRBD2 is not possible without DNA. Per germline, CDR1 LGHDT and CDR2 YNNKEL (reference sequence). This CDR3 is 15 amino acids long. The CDR3 loop reads CASSQMAGEEDTQYF.

This rearrangement joins TRBV20-1 to TRBJ2-1; as DNA is missing, the TRBD1 call by TCRdb cannot be tested. The germline V gene encodes CDR1 DFQATT and CDR2 SNEGSKA (reference sequence). The CDR3 loop spans 15 amino acids. The CDR3 spells CSAERRQPSYNEQFF.

CDR3 sequence: CSALHGWGLAGGEQYF. This chain links TRBV20-1 with TRBJ2-7; TCRdb's D gene call, TRBD2, goes unchecked for lack of DNA. The CDR3 loop spans 16 amino acids. Germline CDR1 is DFQATT and CDR2 is SNEGSKA (reference sequence).

The V and J genes are TRBV7-6 and TRBJ1-6; absent DNA, TCRdb's TRBD1 call cannot be checked. CDR3 length: 17 residues. Germline CDR1 is SGHVS and CDR2 is FNYEAQ. The CDR3: CASSKRVWGPYNSPLHF.

This rearrangement joins TRBV4-2 to TRBJ1-5; TCRdb reports TRBD1, a call that lacks DNA to check it against. The CDR3 sequence is 16 residues long. Germline V gives CDR1 LGHNA, CDR2 YNFKEQ. The CDR3 protein is CASSQDPRGFNQPQHF.

The CDR3 region is CSVLPSSSYNEQFF. The V gene is TRBV29-1, the J gene TRBJ2-1; TCRdb selects TRBD2, and the lack of DNA leaves this call unchecked. Germline CDR1 and CDR2: SQVTM and ANQGSEA. The CDR3 extends over 14 amino acids.

The chain couples TRBV29-1 to TRBJ2-1; with no DNA, the TCRdb D assignment of TRBD1 cannot be verified. Germline loops: CDR1 SQVTM, CDR2 ANQGSEA. This CDR3 comprises 13 residues. CDR3 protein: CSVDEGGADEQFF.

This clonotype counts as medium-sized (0.01 to 0.1%) by frequency. The V gene is TRBV20-1, the J gene TRBJ2-7; TCRdb's D call, TRBD1, is unchecked because there is no DNA. CDR1 is DFQATT, CDR2 SNEGSKA, per germline (reference sequence). The CDR3 consists of 14 residues. CDR3 amino acids: CSARDGRTEYEQYF.

V and J are TRBV6-2 or TRBV6-3 and TRBJ2-1. Germline values: CDR1 MNHEY, CDR2 SVGEGT. This CDR3 contains 16 residues. CDR3 in amino acids: CASRPDVDPKGNEQFF.

V and J are TRBV7-8 and TRBJ1-4; TCRdb's D gene call, TRBD1, goes unchecked for lack of DNA. CDR3 length equals 15 residues. Germline values: CDR1 SGHVS, CDR2 FQNEAQ. Here the CDR3 reads CASSLVLGVGEKLFF.